The next 25 T cell receptor beta chains were all read from a single sample in a study of Graves' ophthalmopathy and Graves' hyperthyroidism. As the template, RNA transcripts were used to amplify TCR beta CDR3 regions. Following a first-round RT-PCR that used HTBI primers, a second-round multiplex PCR was carried out. Using its own MiXCR run on the multiplex PCR reads, TCRdb lists one record per CDR3 protein. The table shows 900,000 to 1,200,000 distinct CDR3 sequences, with roughly 35% occurring only once. The material sequenced was peripheral blood or thyroid tissue (not recorded which). These TCRs come from an adult man with Graves' hyperthyroidism.

This clonotype has more than one count but fewer than ten. This chain links TRBV7-9 with TRBJ2-5, with D possibly matching TRBD1 (6 bases). CDR1 and CDR2 (germline): SEHNR, FQNEAQ (reference sequence). V lost 1 base and J lost 1, with 10 bases in between. CDR3 length: 15 amino acids. CDR3 sequence: CASSLGWDTQETQYF. The CDR3 DNA is TGTGCCAGCAGCTTAGGATGGGACACCCAAGAGACCCAGTACTTC.

This clonotype occurred many times. This sequence joins TRBV15 and TRBJ2-5; D remains ambiguous. Germline lookup yields CDR1 LNHNV and CDR2 YYDKDF (reference sequence). V was pared by 2 bases and J by 5 bases, with 9 bases between. CDR3 length: 13 residues. The CDR3 protein is CATSRTPRETQYF. The CDR3 DNA reads as TGTGCCACCAGCAGAACCCCCAGGGAGACCCAGTACTTC.

Worth noting for this clonotype: A read error may produce the germline difference seen at one junction end. The V call is TRBV20-1, the J call TRBJ2-3; 10 nucleotides agree with TRBD2. The CDR3 covers 12 residues. In germline, CDR1 is DFQATT, CDR2 SNEGSKA (reference sequence). CDR3 residues: CSASGRVDTQYF. The CDR3 DNA is TGCAGCGCTAGCGGGAGAGTAGATACGCAGTATTTT.

The genes are TRBV7-9 and TRBJ2-2; TRBD2 is a possible D gene (6 bases). CDR1 is SEHNR, CDR2 FQNEAQ, per germline (reference sequence). V lost 4 bases, J lost 4 bases, and 19 bases lay in between. The CDR3 is 17 residues long. The CDR3 loop reads CASSYLPGRRGTGELFF. The DNA of the CDR3 is TGTGCCAGCAGCTACCTCCCTGGGAGGAGGGGCACCGGGGAGCTGTTTTTT.

The genes are TRBV27 and TRBJ2-5; no reliable D call. CDR1 is MNHEY and CDR2 is SMNVEV in the germline V gene (reference sequence). This CDR3 has 14 amino acids. V was trimmed by 3 bases and J by 5 bases, leaving 13 bases between them. The CDR3 coding sequence is TGTGCCAGCAGTTTGGCAGGCCTGACGGAGACCCAGTACTTC. As protein: CASSLAGLTETQYF.

V and J are TRBV28 and TRBJ2-5; no definite D call. The ends were cut back, 7 bases at V and 5 bases at J, with 14 bases in the middle. The CDR3 sequence is 13 residues long. Germline V gene lookup returns CDR1 MDHEN and CDR2 SYDVKM. The CDR3 reads CASTLSDGETQYF. CDR3 DNA: TGTGCCAGCACCCTATCGGACGGGGAGACCCAGTACTTC.

This clonotype occurred a few times. V usage is TRBV20-1 and J usage is TRBJ1-1; the D gene is possibly TRBD1 (6 bases). V lost 2 bases, J lost 2 bases, and 9 bases lay in between. CDR1 and CDR2 from the germline V gene are DFQATT and SNEGSKA (reference sequence). The CDR3 is made up of 13 amino acids. CDR3 sequence reads: CSARRTANTEAFF. In nucleotides, the CDR3 is TGCAGTGCTAGAAGGACAGCCAACACTGAAGCTTTCTTT.

J is TRBJ1-6 and V is TRBV2; a weak D match, TRBD1 (6 bases). The V end lost 7 bases, the J end lost 3 bases, and 13 bases lay between the germline ends. The CDR3 is 15 amino acids. Germline V gene data show CDR1 as SNHLY and CDR2 as FYNNEI. CDR3 DNA: TGTGCCAGCACCTCGGACAGAGTCTATAATTCACCCCTCCACTTT. As protein: CASTSDRVYNSPLHF.

The chain has TRBV16 and TRBJ2-5, with D possibly being TRBD2 (6 bases). Germline assignment: CDR1 KGHSY and CDR2 FQNENV. This CDR3 contains 13 residues. Trimming removed 5 bases from V and 2 bases from J, with 9 bases in between. The CDR3 coding sequence is TGTGCCAGCAGCAAAGGGACTCAAGAGACCCAGTACTTC. Its protein product is CASSKGTQETQYF.

This clonotype was observed a few times. The rearrangement joins TRBV10-2 to TRBJ2-7; weak D call: TRBD1 (6 bases). CDR3 length: 15 amino acids. The V gene's germline CDR1 is WSHSY and CDR2 SAAADI. The ends were cut back, 5 bases at V and 0 bases at J, with 14 bases in the middle. CDR3 nucleotides: TGCGCCAGCAGTACTTCCCCGGACAGCTCCTACGAGCAGTACTTC. It yields the protein CASSTSPDSSYEQYF.

This clonotype appeared a few times. The J gene is TRBJ2-7, the V gene TRBV2; D not resolved. Germline loops: CDR1 SNHLY, CDR2 FYNNEI. The CDR3 covers 14 residues. Trimming shortened V by 7 bases and J by 1 base, and 14 bases separated the two germline ends. The chain's CDR3 is CASIPQKRSYEQYF. The CDR3 DNA reads as TGTGCCAGCATCCCGCAAAAAAGGTCCTACGAGCAGTACTTC.

This chain connects TRBV6-5 to TRBJ1-2, with D unresolved. This CDR3 has 12 residues. Germline V gene data show CDR1 as MNHEY and CDR2 as SVGAGI. Trimming took 6 bases from V and 4 from J, leaving 9 bases between them. The CDR3 coding sequence is TGTGCCAGCAGAGGTGTCCTCTATGGCTACACCTTC. It yields the protein CASRGVLYGYTF.

The rearrangement links TRBV2 to TRBJ2-6; D gene unclear. Trimming left V 2 bases short and J 2 bases short, with 13 bases between. Germline V CDR1 and CDR2: SNHLY, FYNNEI. The CDR3 has 17 residues. For the CDR3, the DNA is TGTGCCAGCAGTGAATGGAAGGGATATACTGGGGCCAACGTCCTGACTTTC. Translating gives CASSEWKGYTGANVLTF.

This clonotype came up many times. The chain joins TRBV29-1 to TRBJ2-7; a weak D match, TRBD1 (6 bases). Germline CDR1 SQVTM, CDR2 ANQGSEA. V was shortened by 5 bases and J by 4 bases, with 18 bases between the two germline ends. This CDR3 is built from 14 residues. The CDR3 bases are TGCAGCGTTAGGACAGCGCAGATGGGGTACGAGCAGTACTTC. Amino acid sequence: CSVRTAQMGYEQYF.

This clonotype was seen a few times. CDR3 DNA sequence: TGTGCCACCAGCAGAGTGCGGGACCCCCAAAGCGAGCAGTTCTTC. This codes for CATSRVRDPQSEQFF. The rearrangement uses TRBV15 and TRBJ2-7; TRBD2 is a possible D gene (6 bases). The J call may be mistaken, given a closer DNA end match to TRBJ2-1. The CDR3 is 15 amino acids. From germline, CDR1 is LNHNV and CDR2 YYDKDF (reference sequence).

In regard to this clonotype: Germline and junction disagree at one end, which may indicate a read error. The V gene is TRBV15, the J gene TRBJ2-7; 8 positions agree with TRBD2. The CDR3 totals 15 residues. The germline gives CDR1 LNHNV, CDR2 YYDKDF (reference sequence). Written as DNA, the CDR3 is TGTGCCACCAGCCGAGAGCGGGGGAGCTCCTACGAGCAGTACTTC. Translated: CATSRERGSSYEQYF. The whole variable domain, filled in from reference TRBV15 and TRBJ2-7, reads DAMVIQNPRYQVTQFGKPVTLSCSQTLNHNVMYWYQQKSSQAPKLLFHYYDKDFNNEADTPDNFQSRRPNTSFCFLDIRSPGLGDTAMYLCATSRERGSSYEQYFGPGTRLTVT.

Concerning this clonotype itself: One end of the junction does not line up with germline, which may come from a read error. This sequence joins TRBV7-9 and TRBJ1-2; the match to TRBD1 covers 7 bases. The CDR3 length is 16 residues. Germline V lookup: CDR1 SEHNR, CDR2 FQNEAQ (reference sequence). CDR3 loop: CTSSPLGGWDNYGYTF. CDR3 in DNA: TGTACCAGCAGCCCATTAGGGGGCTGGGACAACTATGGCTACACCTTC.

Details on this clonotype: A much larger clone lies a single base off, so this may be a read error. The CDR3 does not close with the conserved phenylalanine or tryptophan, likely indicating a read error. The V gene is TRBV24-1, the J gene TRBJ1-2; D gene unclear. The CDR3 extends over 12 amino acids. Germline V gene data show CDR1 as KGHDR and CDR2 as SFDVKD. V was trimmed by 11 bases and J by 6 bases, leaving 15 bases between them. The CDR3 nucleotides are TGTGCCAGCAGACACTATTTGGATGGCTACACCTTA. Protein: CASRHYLDGYTL.

The rearrangement uses TRBV7-3 and TRBJ2-7, with 9 bases aligning to TRBD2. The CDR3 spans 15 residues. Losses at the gene ends were 0 bases for V and 3 bases for J; bases not matched to a gene: 3. Germline lookup yields CDR1 SGHTA and CDR2 FQGTGA. CDR3 region: CASSLTAGGGYEQYF. The CDR3 DNA reads TGTGCCAGCAGCTTAACTGCGGGAGGGGGCTACGAGCAGTACTTC.

This clonotype occurred many times. The rearrangement links TRBV12-3 or TRBV12-4 to TRBJ2-1; D is unclear. Trimming removed 3 bases at V and 5 bases at J, with 20 bases between. The CDR3 length is 17 residues. The CDR3 coding sequence is TGTGCCAGCAGTTTGACCCCGGATCCCAGAGAAGACAATGAGCAGTTCTTC. It codes for CASSLTPDPREDNEQFF.

This clonotype was counted ten times or more. The V gene is TRBV29-1, the J gene TRBJ1-2; no reliable D call. The germline V gene has CDR1 SQVTM and CDR2 ANQGSEA. CDR3 length: 16 amino acids. The germline V and J ends were trimmed by 4 bases and 5 bases, with 23 bases remaining between them. CDR3 DNA sequence: TGCAGCGTTGCCGATCGTCCAGGTGGTGCGGTGTATGGCTACACCTTC. This encodes CSVADRPGGAVYGYTF.

V and J are TRBV29-1 and TRBJ1-3; the D is unclear. The ends were cut back, 7 bases at V and 4 bases at J, with 8 bases in the middle. The CDR3 sequence is 11 residues long. Germline assignment: CDR1 SQVTM and CDR2 ANQGSEA. The CDR3, as DNA: TGCAGCGCCCTGGGCGGAAACACCATATATTTT. Its protein product is CSALGGNTIYF.

About this clonotype itself: A read error may account for a junction end that differs from germline. V usage is TRBV5-1 and J usage is TRBJ2-5; TRBD1 is a possible D gene (5 bases). Germline loops: CDR1 SGHRS, CDR2 YFSETQ. The CDR3 loop spans 14 amino acids. DNA for the CDR3: TGCGCCAGCAGCTTACAGGTCCCAGAAGAGGCCCAGTACTTC. Translating gives CASSLQVPEEAQYF.

This clonotype occurred many times. The V call is TRBV20-1, the J call TRBJ2-7; 13 bases fit TRBD2. Losses at the gene ends were 2 bases for V and 5 bases for J; bases not matched to a gene: 9. Per the germline V gene, CDR1 is DFQATT and CDR2 is SNEGSKA (reference sequence). CDR3 length: 16 amino acids. The CDR3 loop reads CSARSGLAGLYHEQYF. The CDR3 nucleotides read TGCAGTGCTAGATCGGGACTAGCGGGATTGTACCACGAGCAGTACTTC.

This clonotype was picked up many times. The chain recombines TRBV2 with TRBJ1-5; the match to TRBD1 covers 7 bases. Germline CDR1 is SNHLY and CDR2 is FYNNEI. The V and J ends lost 4 bases and 2 bases, in that order; junction bases with no gene match: 5. CDR3 size: 15 residues. DNA for the CDR3: TGTGCCAGCAGTGTTTCAGGACAGGGCAATCAGCCCCAGCATTTT. Residues: CASSVSGQGNQPQHF. Looking up the rest from reference TRBV2 and TRBJ1-5 gives the full variable domain: EPEVTQTPSHQVTQMGQEVILRCVPISNHLYFYWYRQILGQKVEFLVSFYNNEISEKSEIFDDQFSVERPDGSNFTLKIRSTKLEDSAMYFCASSVSGQGNQPQHFGDGTRLSIL.